This T cell receptor beta chain originates from a study of cytomegalovirus exposure and HLA in healthy donors. The wider study: Approximately 85 million unique TCRs from HLA-typed donors were held in an early data release. Study-wide points: In an earlier analysis, productive rearrangement rates for most beta V segments clustered near 87% or 30%. For most subjects, TCR beta sequences were reported to predict HLA-A and HLA-B alleles with accuracy.

Vbeta (60) and Jbeta (13) primers were used in the PCR. Repertoires were generated with immunoSEQ multiplex PCR, while TCRdb's copy carries only in-frame clones and drops some. The top ten clones hold 5.5% to 7% of a sample with over 150,000 clones, 80% to 85% of them seen once. A few counts support this clone. Its antigen is not identified. The length of the CDR3 is 16 residues. The germline CDR1 and CDR2 sequences are SNHLY and FYNNEI. Trimming cost V 6 bases and J 5 bases, with 19 bases left between them. The sequencing input was PBMCs. The sequence derives from a woman aged 45-59 years in good health and CMV-seropositive. The chain joins TRBV2 to TRBJ1-4; D perhaps matches TRBD1 (5 bases). For the CDR3, the DNA is TGTGCCAGCAGGTACACCCTAACGGGACTAAATGAAAAACTGTTTTTT. This sequence encodes CASRYTLTGLNEKLFF.